This paragraph reports one TCR beta chain. Its antigen is not identified. The CDR3 spans 13 residues. The ends lost 5 bases at V and 6 bases at J; junction bases unmatched: 6. Germline V CDR1 and CDR2: SGHAT, FQNNGV. The data originate from a study of cytomegalovirus exposure and HLA in healthy donors. Study findings and constraints: It was only CMV serostatus that was available as immune exposure information. It was reported in a later analysis that an Asian-associated ancestry cluster showed fewer N-insertions than the approximately 670-donor mean. Researchers reported that three CMV-associated chains were confirmed in vitro as CMV antigen-specific.

The PCR had 60 Vbeta and 13 Jbeta primers. Sequencing used immunoSEQ multiplex PCR; TCRdb keeps in-frame clones, though not all of them. Among approximately 85,000 clones listed, approximately 80% were seen once. Sequencing was performed on PBMCs. This sequence joins TRBV11-2 and TRBJ1-2; 7 bases are shared with TRBD1. The source of this sequence is a woman aged 45-65 years in good health and CMV-seropositive. The CDR3: CASSLTGTDGYTF. For the CDR3, the DNA is TGTGCCAGCAGCCTAACCGGGACAGATGGCTACACCTTC.